The 32 T cell receptor beta chains below come from one sample, sequenced in a study of esophageal squamous cell carcinoma under preoperative chemotherapy. Time point of the sample: before preoperative PTX-NDP chemotherapy. TCRdb recomputed calls from the PCR reads with MiXCR, one row per CDR3 protein. The sample lists around 29,000 distinct CDR3 sequences; under 60% were seen once. This material was collected from a patient given preoperative chemotherapy. The receptors were sampled from a human donor with esophageal squamous cell carcinoma. The donor label of this sample is uncertain.

The J gene is TRBJ2-5, the V gene TRBV11-2; 10 nucleotides match TRBD2. The tail of the sequence fits TRBJ2-7 better, so the J call may be wrong. CDR1 and CDR2 (germline): SGHAT, FQNNGV. The CDR3 contains 16 residues. The chain's CDR3 is CASSLVRASGSYEQYF. Written as DNA, the CDR3 is TGTGCCAGCAGCTTAGTTCGGGCTAGCGGGAGCTACGAGCAGTACTTC.

This chain links TRBV7-9 with TRBJ2-1; 12 bases agree with TRBD2. Germline V CDR1 and CDR2: SEHNR, FQNEAQ (reference sequence). Losses at the gene ends were 5 bases for V and 5 bases for J; bases not matched to a gene: 7. The CDR3 has 16 amino acids. CDR3 in amino acids: CASSTSSGRADNEQFF. The CDR3 region has the DNA TGTGCCAGCAGCACATCTAGCGGGAGGGCCGACAATGAGCAGTTCTTC.

This clonotype has a count of ten or more. V gene TRBV7-9 combines with J gene TRBJ1-2; no definite D call. The CDR3 covers 12 residues. Trimming shortened V by 1 base and J by 5 bases, and 5 bases separated the two germline ends. The germline V gene encodes CDR1 SEHNR and CDR2 FQNEAQ (reference sequence). CDR3 sequence: CASSLEGYGYTF. DNA for the CDR3: TGTGCCAGCAGCTTAGAGGGTTATGGCTACACCTTC.

Concerning this clonotype itself: The CDR3 does not close with the conserved phenylalanine or tryptophan, likely indicating a read error. Because the CDR3's place on the DNA is in doubt, the DNA is left out and the CDR3 is given as listed by TCRdb. The chain employs TRBV7-6 and TRBJ2-5. The germline gives CDR1 SGHVS, CDR2 FNYEAQ. 14 amino acids form the CDR3, both terminal residues included. The CDR3 reads CASSLDGQQTSQFS.

This clonotype was detected ten times or more. J is TRBJ2-1 and V is TRBV28, with 10 nucleotides matching TRBD2. The CDR3 runs 15 residues. The V gene end was trimmed by 3 bases and the J gene end by 3 bases; junction bases not matched to a gene: 2. The germline V gene encodes CDR1 MDHEN and CDR2 SYDVKM. CDR3 protein: CASSLLAGDYNEQFF. For the CDR3, the DNA is TGTGCCAGCAGTTTGCTAGCGGGGGACTACAATGAGCAGTTCTTC.

In this sample, this clonotype turned up a few times. This chain uses TRBV12-3 or TRBV12-4 with TRBJ2-1; 7 bases are a match to TRBD1. There are 21 residues in the CDR3. J was trimmed by 6 bases and V by 3 bases; bases with no gene match: 26. The CDR3 loop is CASSLSLGFGTTGARGNEQFF. In DNA form, the CDR3 reads TGTGCCAGCAGTTTGAGCCTAGGTTTTGGCACCACAGGGGCCCGTGGCAATGAGCAGTTCTTC.

The J gene is TRBJ2-3, the V gene TRBV7-8; D gene uncertain. The DNA end favors TRBJ2-7, so the J call may be wrong. Germline CDR1 is SGHVS and CDR2 is FQNEAQ. CDR3 length: 14 residues. CDR3 DNA sequence: TGTCGCAGCACGGTGAGGTCTGCCCCCAACACGCAGTACTTC. Translated: CRSTVRSAPNTQYF.

This clonotype was found many times. The V call is TRBV7-3, the J call TRBJ2-3; D is unresolved. The CDR3 spans 13 residues. Trimming left V 5 bases short and J 4 bases short, with 10 bases between. Germline CDR1 is SGHTA and CDR2 is FQGTGA. The CDR3 nucleotides are TGTGCCAGCAGCCAAAAGGGCGCAGATACGCAGTATTTT. It codes for CASSQKGADTQYF.

This clonotype was counted at least ten times. The V gene is TRBV6-5, the J gene TRBJ2-5; D not certain. Between the trimmed V and J ends, which lost 0 bases and 2 bases, there was a span of 10 bases. The CDR3 length is 15 residues. Germline lookup yields CDR1 MNHEY and CDR2 SVGAGI. The CDR3 protein is CASSYSTAGQETQYF. CDR3 coding DNA: TGTGCCAGCAGTTACTCGACGGCCGGACAAGAGACCCAGTACTTC.

The chain employs TRBV7-2 and TRBJ2-7; 9 bases line up with TRBD1. J lost 5 bases, V lost 1 base, and 6 bases had no gene match. CDR3 size: 15 residues. Germline assignment: CDR1 SGHTA and CDR2 FQGNSA. CDR3 protein: CASSLVGTGSHEQYF. In nucleotides, the CDR3 is TGTGCCAGCAGCTTAGTCGGGACAGGGTCCCACGAGCAGTACTTC.

Regarding this clonotype: A much larger clone differs from this one at a single base, so this may be a read error. The rearrangement links TRBV6-2 or TRBV6-3 to TRBJ2-5; D may correspond to TRBD1 or TRBD2 (5 bases each). CDR1 and CDR2 from the germline V gene are MNHEY and SVGEGT. Trimming cost V 4 bases and J 11 bases, with 23 bases left between them. The CDR3 is 15 amino acids. For the CDR3, the DNA is TGTGCCAGCAGTTCTGCCGGGACCCTGGGCGGTGAGCAGTACTTC. Amino acid sequence: CASSSAGTLGGEQYF.

The chain is built from TRBV7-2 and TRBJ2-5; tentative D call: TRBD2 (6 bases). Germline lookup yields CDR1 SGHTA and CDR2 FQGNSA. CDR3 length: 13 residues. V was trimmed by 6 bases and J by 0 bases, leaving 8 bases between them. The CDR3 sequence: CASRREYQETQYF. The DNA of the CDR3 is TGTGCCAGCAGACGGGAGTACCAAGAGACCCAGTACTTC.

The V gene is TRBV12-3 or TRBV12-4, the J gene TRBJ2-5; 8 bases agree with TRBD2. Trimming removed 5 bases from V and 5 bases from J; junction bases left unmatched: 16. CDR3 length equals 17 residues. CDR3 loop: CASSDRAGAAGWETQYF. Here the CDR3 DNA reads TGTGCCAGCAGTGACCGAGCGGGGGCCGCCGGATGGGAGACCCAGTACTTC.

The rearrangement links TRBV7-6 to TRBJ1-4; perhaps TRBD1 as D (5 bases). V was pared by 5 bases and J by 7 bases, with 14 bases between. Germline V gene lookup returns CDR1 SGHVS and CDR2 FNYEAQ. This CDR3 has 14 residues. In DNA form, the CDR3 reads TGTGCCAGCAGCATACAGGACGGTAGTGAAAAACTGTTTTTT. It yields the protein CASSIQDGSEKLFF.

In this sample, this clonotype turned up a few times. The rearrangement uses TRBV7-6 and TRBJ2-4; D uncertain. With 3 bases removed from V and 13 bases from J, the gap between germline ends came to 22 bases. CDR1 and CDR2 from the germline V gene are SGHVS and FNYEAQ. This CDR3 region has 15 residues. CDR3 loop: CASSLGMAGQNTQYF. In nucleotides, the CDR3 is TGTGCCAGCAGCTTGGGTATGGCCGGCCAAAACACCCAGTACTTC.

The table lists this clonotype with many counts. The gene calls are TRBV7-9 and TRBJ2-5, with D unresolved. V lost 0 bases to trimming and J lost 4 bases, with 3 bases between them. This CDR3 spans 12 amino acids. Germline values: CDR1 SEHNR, CDR2 FQNEAQ (reference sequence). CDR3 nucleotide sequence: TGTGCCAGCAGCTTAGCGTCAGAGACCCAGTACTTC. This encodes CASSLASETQYF. Supplemented by reference TRBV7-9 and TRBJ2-5, the full variable domain reads DTGVSQNPRHKITKRGQNVTFRCDPISEHNRLYWYRQTLGQGPEFLTYFQNEAQLEKSRLLSDRFSAERPKGSFSTLEIQRTEQGDSAMYLCASSLASETQYFGPGTRLLVL.

The chain carries TRBV5-5 and TRBJ2-2, with no clear D. CDR3 length: 16 residues. The ends were cut back, 0 bases at V and 0 bases at J, with 9 bases in the middle. Germline V gives CDR1 SGHKS, CDR2 YYEKEE (reference sequence). The CDR3 DNA reads TGTGCCAGCAGCTTGGGTTTGGGGACGAACACCGGGGAGCTGTTTTTT. It specifies CASSLGLGTNTGELFF.

This clonotype was detected many times. The rearrangement uses TRBV6-5 and TRBJ2-3, with TRBD2 matching over 11 bases. J gave up 0 bases and V 2 bases, and 4 bases lay outside the gene matches. The germline CDR1 and CDR2 sequences are MNHEY and SVGAGI. This CDR3 is 17 amino acids long. The CDR3: CASSYTSGGASTDTQYF. The CDR3 region has the DNA TGTGCCAGCAGTTACACTAGCGGGGGTGCTAGCACAGATACGCAGTATTTT.

The chain joins TRBV19 to TRBJ2-1; 8 bases align to TRBD1. This CDR3 region has 16 residues. Germline V CDR1 and CDR2: LNHDA, SQIVND (reference sequence). The J segment lost 4 bases and the V segment lost 4 bases, leaving 9 bases of the junction unmatched. The DNA of the CDR3 is TGTGCCAGTAGTACCCGACAGGGGTCGGGGTACAATGAGCAGTTCTTC. As protein: CASSTRQGSGYNEQFF.

The chain has TRBV7-3 and TRBJ2-3, with D unclear. V gave up 2 bases and J gave up 1 base, with 10 bases separating them. The length of the CDR3 is 15 residues. CDR1 is SGHTA and CDR2 is FQGTGA in the germline V gene. CDR3 in amino acids: CASSLGARGTDTQYF. The CDR3 bases are TGTGCCAGCAGCTTAGGCGCTCGGGGCACAGATACGCAGTATTTT.

This clonotype is a singleton in its sample. This sequence joins TRBV7-3 and TRBJ2-5; D might be TRBD2 (6 bases). Germline CDR1 is SGHTA and CDR2 is FQGTGA. CDR3 length equals 17 residues. V was trimmed by 3 bases and J by 10 bases, leaving 27 bases between them. In DNA, the CDR3 is TGTGCCAGCAGCTTGGGGCTGGGGGGAGGTGACCAAGACATCCAGTACTTC. Translation gives CASSLGLGGGDQDIQYF. Full variable domain (rest looked up from reference TRBV7-3 and TRBJ2-5): GAGVSQTPSNKVTEKGKYVELRCDPISGHTALYWYRQSLGQGPEFLIYFQGTGAADDSGLPNDRFFAVRPEGSVSTLKIQRTERGDSAVYLCASSLGLGGGDQDIQYFGPGTRLLVL.

The chain has TRBV7-2 and TRBJ2-3; 7 bases match TRBD2. J lost 5 bases, V lost 2 bases, and 4 bases had no gene match. This CDR3 has 14 amino acids. Germline V lookup: CDR1 SGHTA, CDR2 FQGNSA. This chain's CDR3 is CASSLMAGEDTQYF. The CDR3, as DNA: TGTGCCAGCAGCTTAATGGCGGGAGAAGATACGCAGTATTTT.

This clonotype was found many times. The J gene is TRBJ2-5, the V gene TRBV10-3; TRBD1 matches at 9 bases. The germline V gene has CDR1 ENHRY and CDR2 SYGVKD. This CDR3 is built from 11 residues. The J segment lost 5 bases and the V segment lost 10 bases, leaving 2 bases of the junction unmatched. The CDR3 DNA sequence: TGTGCCACGACAGGGGGGGAGACCCAGTACTTC. Its protein is CATTGGETQYF.

The chain recombines TRBV7-9 with TRBJ2-2; D remains unclear. Germline V CDR1 and CDR2: SEHNR, FQNEAQ (reference sequence). This CDR3 spans 17 amino acids. Trimming removed 6 bases from V and 16 bases from J, with 33 bases in between. The CDR3 DNA sequence: TGTGCCAGCAGTCAAAGTGGCCGGGCAGCGAGCACCGAGGCGCAGTTTTTT. Translated: CASSQSGRAASTEAQFF.

On this clonotype itself: Its ends do not fully match the called genes, so a read error is possible. The J gene is TRBJ2-5, the V gene TRBV12-3 or TRBV12-4; D assignment may be TRBD1 or TRBD2 (6 bases each). The CDR3 has 14 residues. The CDR3 is CAGIGGRAKKTQYF. CDR3 in DNA: TGTGCGGGTATCGGGGGCCGGGCCAAAAAGACTCAGTACTTC.

This clonotype showed up many times. The chain links TRBV7-3 to TRBJ2-1; a weak D match, TRBD2 (5 bases). Germline values: CDR1 SGHTA, CDR2 FQGTGA. The CDR3 is 13 residues long. V dropped 4 bases and J dropped 5 bases, with 9 bases sitting between them. The CDR3 reads CASSSSGNNEQFF. CDR3 DNA sequence: TGTGCCAGCAGCTCATCCGGGAACAATGAGCAGTTCTTC. The whole variable domain, filled in from reference TRBV7-3 and TRBJ2-1, reads GAGVSQTPSNKVTEKGKYVELRCDPISGHTALYWYRQSLGQGPEFLIYFQGTGAADDSGLPNDRFFAVRPEGSVSTLKIQRTERGDSAVYLCASSSSGNNEQFFGPGTRLTVL.

About this clonotype itself: Sequence at one end of the junction differs from germline and may be a read error. The J gene is TRBJ2-3, the V gene TRBV7-9; either TRBD1 or TRBD2 may supply D (5 bases each). Germline loops: CDR1 SEHNR, CDR2 FQNEAQ (reference sequence). The length of the CDR3 is 16 residues. The CDR3 loop reads CASSRPGRRANDTQYF. CDR3 bases: TGTGCCAGCAGCCGACCGGGGCGGAGAGCCAATGATACTCAGTATTTC.

The chain combines TRBV6-1 with TRBJ2-2; D might be TRBD2 (6 bases). Germline CDR1 reads MNHNS; CDR2 reads SASEGT. The CDR3 is 18 amino acids. Trimming took off 6 bases at V and 16 bases at J, with 36 bases between the two ends. CDR3 sequence: CASRRMRLEGLNTETQFF. CDR3 nucleotide sequence: TGTGCCAGCAGGCGAATGAGACTAGAGGGACTGAACACAGAGACGCAGTTTTTT.

This chain uses TRBV6-5 with TRBJ2-5; 7 bases line up with TRBD1. The J call may be wrong; the DNA end is better matched by TRBJ2-7. The germline CDR1 and CDR2 sequences are MNHEY and SVGAGI. This CDR3 comprises 15 residues. The CDR3 nucleotides read TGTGCCAGCAGTTGGGGGCACAGGGGTTACAACGAGCAGTACTTC. Encoded protein: CASSWGHRGYNEQYF.

This clonotype was found a few times. The chain joins TRBV12-3 or TRBV12-4 to TRBJ2-2; 8 bases fit TRBD1. The junction had 14 bases not matched to a gene; V was cut back by 4 bases and J by 16 bases. The CDR3 loop spans 14 amino acids. CDR3 nucleotides: TGTGCCAGCAGTTGGACAGGGAGCACCGGGGCGCAGTTTTTT. It translates to CASSWTGSTGAQFF.

With respect to this clonotype: The germline gene is not matched at one end of the junction; a read error may be the cause. The rearrangement uses TRBV7-2 and TRBJ2-3; 8 bases are shared with TRBD2. The CDR3 is 14 amino acids. Germline CDR1 reads SGHTA; CDR2 reads FQGNSA. The chain's CDR3 is CAGSGGGPPDTQYF. The CDR3 region has the DNA TGTGCGGGCAGCGGGGGCGGGCCCCCAGATACGCAGTATTTC.

In its sample, this clonotype was seen many times. A read error is possible here, since a much larger clone lies one base away. The gene calls are TRBV6-1 and TRBJ2-5, with 8 bases identical to TRBD2. V dropped 5 bases and J dropped 11; count of bases not matched to a gene: 16. The CDR3 contains 15 residues. The germline V gene encodes CDR1 MNHNS and CDR2 SASEGT. The CDR3 spells CASSKSGSSYNEQYF. The DNA for the CDR3 is TGTGCCAGCAGTAAGAGCGGGAGCTCCTACAATGAGCAGTACTTC.